This record looks at one TCR beta chain sequence and its context. The data stem from a study of blood T cell repertoires in COVID-19. Overall study: Samples taken during acute and convalescent COVID-19 were collected in the United States, Italy and Spain.

The CDR3 has 14 amino acids. Trimming took off 3 bases at V and 7 bases at J, with 12 bases between the two ends. Looked up from germline, CDR1 is LGHDT and CDR2 is YNNKEL (reference sequence). The cohort comprised adults aged about 18 to 100 years residing in around 25 US areas. Researchers sorted participants into cohorts using their self-reported clinical history. Here immunoSEQ multiplex PCR was the method, and the copy in TCRdb shows in-frame clones only, minus some. Of about 320,000 clones listed, roughly 87% were seen once; the top ten hold 8% to 9.5%. This chain uses TRBV3-1 (or the pseudogene TRBV3-2) with TRBJ1-4; TRBD1 might be the D (6 bases). Material: PBMCs or T cells enriched from blood (not recorded which). The sequence derives from a young woman who had recovered from COVID-19. CDR3 nucleotide sequence: TGTGCCAGCAGCCATACAGGGAGCGGTGAAAAACTGTTTTTT. Its translation is CASSHTGSGEKLFF.